This entry lists 15 T cell receptor beta chains sequenced from one sample in a study of shared clonotypes between healthy human individuals. The protocol was immunoSEQ multiplex PCR, while the TCRdb copy is restricted to in-frame clones and leaves out a portion. The table lists a few hundred thousand clones, 70% to 85% of them singletons. The sample taken for sequencing was PBMCs. The receptors originated from a woman aged 40-49 years in good health. Some clones in this sample may be carry-over from other donors' samples.

CDR3 sequence (DNA): TGTGCCAGCAGCAGACTATTCGGGGGGGCAGATACGCAGTATTTT. Protein sequence: CASSRLFGGADTQYF. The chain joins TRBV6-4 to TRBJ2-3; 8 bases line up with TRBD2. The CDR3 is 15 amino acids. Per germline, CDR1 MRHNA and CDR2 SNTAGT. The V segment lost 6 bases and the J segment 4 bases; nucleotides outside the gene matches: 9.

The V and J genes are TRBV19 and TRBJ1-2; a weak D match, TRBD1 (5 bases). V dropped 5 bases and J dropped 4 bases, with 23 bases sitting between them. The CDR3 is 17 residues long. The germline CDR1 and CDR2 sequences are LNHDA and SQIVND (reference sequence). CDR3 nucleotide sequence: TGTGCCAGTAGTGTGAGGGTTTGGCAGGACAAATTCTATGGCTACACCTTC. This encodes CASSVRVWQDKFYGYTF.

The genes are TRBV30 and TRBJ2-5; D is undetermined. TRBJ2-7 matches the DNA end more closely, so the J call is doubtful. Germline lookup yields CDR1 GTSNPN and CDR2 SVGIG (reference sequence). This CDR3 has 12 amino acids. As DNA, the CDR3 is TGTGCCTGGAGTGGTTCGGGTTACGAGCAGTACTTC. Translating it yields CAWSGSGYEQYF.

The chain joins TRBV5-4 to TRBJ2-1; possibly TRBD2 for D (9 bases). The CDR3 loop spans 20 amino acids. Trimming left V 3 bases short and J 8 bases short, with 33 bases between. Germline V gene lookup returns CDR1 SGHNT and CDR2 YYREEE (reference sequence). CDR3 sequence reads: CASSSLWDRSRESGGHEQFF. CDR3 DNA: TGTGCCAGCAGCTCCCTGTGGGACAGGTCCCGGGAAAGCGGGGGGCATGAGCAGTTCTTC. The variable domain in full, with the rest retrieved from reference TRBV5-4 and TRBJ2-1, is ETGVTQSPTHLIKTRGQQVTLRCSSQSGHNTVSWYQQALGQGPQFIFQYYREEENGRGNFPPRFSGLQFPNYSSELNVNALELDDSALYLCASSSLWDRSRESGGHEQFFGPGTRLTVL.

The chain employs TRBV27 and TRBJ2-3; 7 nucleotides line up with TRBD1. This CDR3 has 17 amino acids. Losses at the gene ends were 6 bases for V and 1 base for J; bases not matched to a gene: 13. The germline V gene encodes CDR1 MNHEY and CDR2 SMNVEV (reference sequence). CDR3 DNA: TGTGCCAGCAGCCACCTCCTGACAGGGAGCGGCACAGATACGCAGTATTTT. Amino acids: CASSHLLTGSGTDTQYF.

The gene calls are TRBV30 and TRBJ1-5; D is unclear. Germline CDR1 GTSNPN, CDR2 SVGIG (reference sequence). V was cut by 0 bases and J by 7 bases, with 13 bases left in between. The CDR3 consists of 14 residues. CDR3 sequence (DNA): TGTGCCTGGAGTGTAGGTAGGGTTGGGCAGCCCCAGCATTTT. Translated: CAWSVGRVGQPQHF.

This clone is a singleton in its sample. This chain joins TRBV27 and TRBJ2-7; 8 nucleotides match TRBD1. The CDR3 is 13 amino acids. The trim removed 4 bases at V and 4 bases at J, leaving 3 bases unmatched. Looked up from germline, CDR1 is MNHEY and CDR2 is SMNVEV (reference sequence). The CDR3 sequence: CASSWRQGYEQYF. DNA for the CDR3: TGTGCCAGCAGTTGGAGACAGGGGTACGAGCAGTACTTC.

A few counts support this clone. V and J are TRBV6-1 and TRBJ1-1, with 7 bases aligning to TRBD1. The trim removed 2 bases at V and 9 bases at J, leaving 6 bases unmatched. The CDR3 is 13 amino acids. Germline V gene sequence: CDR1 MNHNS, CDR2 SASEGT. As DNA, the CDR3 is TGTGCCAGCAGTGAATTGTCAGGGGGGAAAGCTTTCTTT. It is translated as CASSELSGGKAFF.

The gene calls are TRBV5-5 and TRBJ2-3; D uncertain. CDR1 is SGHKS and CDR2 is YYEKEE in the germline V gene (reference sequence). The CDR3 spans 16 residues. V was trimmed by 0 bases and J by 4 bases, leaving 15 bases between them. The CDR3 nucleotides read TGTGCCAGCAGCTTGGAATTAGTCTTCGGCGCAGATACGCAGTATTTT. This gives the protein CASSLELVFGADTQYF. The full variable domain, with the rest looked up from reference TRBV5-5 and TRBJ2-3, is DAGVTQSPTHLIKTRGQQVTLRCSPISGHKSVSWYQQVLGQGPQFIFQYYEKEERGRGNFPDRFSARQFPNYSSELNVNALLLGDSALYLCASSLELVFGADTQYFGPGTRLTVL.

CDR3 nucleotides: TGCGCCAGCAGCCACCACCCGACGCGGGGCGAAAACACCATATATTTT. As protein: CASSHHPTRGENTIYF. This chain uses TRBV4-3 with TRBJ1-3; a possible D gene is TRBD1 (5 bases). Germline CDR1 reads LGHNA; CDR2 reads YSLEER. CDR3 length: 16 amino acids. V was shortened by 3 bases and J by 6 bases, with 18 bases between the two germline ends.

The rearrangement joins TRBV15 to TRBJ2-3, with 8 bases lining up with TRBD2. The V gene end was trimmed by 1 base and the J gene end by 5 bases; junction bases not matched to a gene: 8. CDR3 size: 16 residues. From germline, CDR1 is LNHNV and CDR2 YYDKDF (reference sequence). The CDR3 protein is CATSRGVAGGEDTQYF. CDR3 sequence (DNA): TGTGCCACCAGCAGAGGTGTGGCCGGGGGGGAAGATACGCAGTATTTT.

This chain connects TRBV5-5 to TRBJ2-2; D possibly corresponds to TRBD1 (5 bases). The germline V and J ends were trimmed by 4 bases and 5 bases, with 9 bases remaining between them. Germline V gives CDR1 SGHKS, CDR2 YYEKEE (reference sequence). The CDR3 consists of 13 residues. The CDR3 DNA sequence: TGTGCCAGCAGCCCTAGGGGTACCGGGGAGCTGTTTTTT. Translation gives CASSPRGTGELFF. The whole variable domain, remainder taken from reference TRBV5-5 and TRBJ2-2, is DAGVTQSPTHLIKTRGQQVTLRCSPISGHKSVSWYQQVLGQGPQFIFQYYEKEERGRGNFPDRFSARQFPNYSSELNVNALLLGDSALYLCASSPRGTGELFFGEGSRLTVL.

The V and J genes are TRBV6-5 and TRBJ2-7; D is unresolved. V was clipped by 5 bases and J by 3 bases, with 11 bases between them. CDR1 and CDR2 from the germline V gene are MNHEY and SVGAGI. This CDR3 is 13 amino acids long. Here the CDR3 reads CASSKIGGYEQYF. CDR3 coding DNA: TGTGCCAGCAGTAAAATAGGCGGCTACGAGCAGTACTTC.

The table lists this clone with a count of one. V gene TRBV13 combines with J gene TRBJ1-3; D unclear. This CDR3 spans 17 amino acids. Germline V CDR1 and CDR2: PRHDT, FYEKMQ (reference sequence). V gave up 4 bases and J gave up 0 bases, with 16 bases separating them. CDR3 DNA sequence: TGTGCCAGCAGCTCCAGTGGTGGCTATAGCTCTGGAAACACCATATATTTT. Protein: CASSSSGGYSSGNTIYF.

The V and J genes are TRBV5-4 and TRBJ2-3; 14 bases fit TRBD2. Germline V gene sequence: CDR1 SGHNT, CDR2 YYREEE (reference sequence). V was clipped by 4 bases and J by 2 bases; unmatched bases: 9. The CDR3 extends over 18 amino acids. This chain's CDR3 is CASSAPGGLAGVTDTQYF. CDR3 nucleotides: TGTGCCAGCAGCGCCCCCGGGGGACTAGCGGGAGTCACAGATACGCAGTATTTT.